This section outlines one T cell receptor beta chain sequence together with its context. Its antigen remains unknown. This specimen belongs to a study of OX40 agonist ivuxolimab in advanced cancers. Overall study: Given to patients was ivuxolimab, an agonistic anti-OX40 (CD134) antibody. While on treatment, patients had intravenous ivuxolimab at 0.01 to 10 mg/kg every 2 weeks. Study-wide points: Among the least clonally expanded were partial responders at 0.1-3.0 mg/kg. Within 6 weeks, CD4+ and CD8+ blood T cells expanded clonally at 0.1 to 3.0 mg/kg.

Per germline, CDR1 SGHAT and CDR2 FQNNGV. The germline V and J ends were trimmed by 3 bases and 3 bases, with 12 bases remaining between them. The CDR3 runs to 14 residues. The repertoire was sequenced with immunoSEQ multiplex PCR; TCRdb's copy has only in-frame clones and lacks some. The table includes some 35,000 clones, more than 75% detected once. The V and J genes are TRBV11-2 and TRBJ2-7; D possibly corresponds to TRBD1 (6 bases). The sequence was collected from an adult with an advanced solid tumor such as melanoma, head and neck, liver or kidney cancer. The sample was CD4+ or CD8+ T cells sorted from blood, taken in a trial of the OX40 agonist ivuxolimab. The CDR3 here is CASSLGASIYEQYF. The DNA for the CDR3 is TGTGCCAGCAGCTTGGGGGCTTCTATCTACGAGCAGTACTTC.